Sequencing of this T cell receptor (beta chain) was carried out in a study of cytomegalovirus exposure and HLA in healthy donors. Study-level points and caveats: The availability of immune exposure information extended only to CMV serostatus. Most TCR sequences were rare, but some public TCRs occurred in many donors. Testing in vitro showed a few CMV-associated chains specific for CMV antigens.

The PCR employed 60 Vbeta primers together with 13 Jbeta primers. Generated by immunoSEQ multiplex PCR, the TCRdb table keeps only in-frame clones and is missing some. The sample consists of 100,000 to 150,000 clones, about 79% of them appearing once. About this clone itself: Its target is not known.

Germline V gives CDR1 LNHDA, CDR2 SQIVND (reference sequence). The CDR3 extends over 14 amino acids. The V end was cut by 7 bases, the J end by 3 bases, with 15 bases between. This TCR was sampled from a man between 45 and 60 years old in good health and CMV-seronegative. The rearrangement links TRBV19 to TRBJ1-1; D might be TRBD1 (6 bases). The source material was PBMCs. The CDR3 region is CASTPWGRDTEAFF. The DNA of the CDR3 is TGTGCCAGTACCCCCTGGGGGCGGGACACTGAAGCTTTCTTT.